This T cell receptor (beta chain) was retrieved from a study of blood T cells in healthy people across ages. Together with a sample-barcoded 5' primer, a J-beta primer mix was included in a second PCR lasting about 6 to 11 cycles. In TCRdb, the 5' RACE reads were re-called with MiXCR into one record per CDR3 protein. The sample carries about a million distinct CDR3 sequences, roughly two fifths recorded once. The CDR3 is 13 amino acids. Germline V gene lookup returns CDR1 DFQATT and CDR2 SNEGSKA (reference sequence). V dropped 3 bases and J dropped 3 bases, with 8 bases sitting between them. Healthy Caucasian individuals from Russia aged 6 to 90 served as donors.

J is TRBJ1-4 and V is TRBV20-1, with unresolved D. The sequenced sample was blood. This TCR was recovered from a man aged 18 to 29 in good health. This CDR3 reads CSARPGANEKLFF. The CDR3 nucleotides read TGCAGTGCTAGGCCGGGAGCTAATGAAAAACTGTTTTTT.